The 25 T cell receptor beta chains given below trace back to one sample, sequenced in a study of beta chain features in type 1 diabetes. Regarding the study as a whole: TCRB CDR3s from Type 1 diabetes patients were moderately but significantly shorter in all four CD4+ subsets.

These TCRs' antigens remain unknown. The investigators reverse transcribed all of the isolated RNA, so they sequenced expressed TCRB transcripts. Sequencing used immunoSEQ multiplex PCR; TCRdb keeps in-frame clones, though not all of them. The sample records 640,000 or so clones, roughly 13% being singletons. Material for sequencing was naive CD4+ T cells from blood. The receptors were sampled from a young man with type 1 diabetes.

This clone came up a few times. The chain is built from TRBV19 and TRBJ2-7; no reliable D call. The V end lost 5 bases, the J end lost 4 bases, and 12 bases lay between the germline ends. The CDR3 is 13 amino acids. From germline, CDR1 is LNHDA and CDR2 SQIVND (reference sequence). The CDR3 DNA reads TGTGCCAGTAGTCGTGAGACTTCGTACGAGCAGTACTTC. Protein: CASSRETSYEQYF.

This clone showed up just a few times. The chain links TRBV11-1 to TRBJ1-2; D unresolved. V gave up 5 bases and J gave up 14 bases, with 9 bases separating them. Germline CDR1 reads SGHAT; CDR2 reads FQDESV (reference sequence). This CDR3 has 9 amino acids. The CDR3 DNA is TGTGCCAGCAGCCGGCCGTATACCTTC. Amino acids: CASSRPYTF.

This clone was detected only a few times. Written as DNA, the CDR3 is TGTGCCAGCAGCTTATCGCAGCTGAACACTGAAGCTTTCTTT. It yields the protein CASSLSQLNTEAFF. The chain has TRBV7-9 and TRBJ1-1; D unclear. The V gene's germline CDR1 is SEHNR and CDR2 FQNEAQ (reference sequence). V was clipped by 2 bases and J by 0 bases, with 7 bases between them. The CDR3 spans 14 residues.

The chain recombines TRBV6-1 with TRBJ1-1; D might be TRBD1 (6 bases). The V and J ends lost 7 bases and 1 base respectively, with 10 bases between them. CDR1 is MNHNS and CDR2 is SASEGT in the germline V gene. The CDR3 is made up of 13 amino acids. DNA of the CDR3: TGTGCCAGCAACGGACAGCCGAACACTGAAGCTTTCTTT. Translated: CASNGQPNTEAFF.

This clone was detected only a few times. The chain joins TRBV6-1 to TRBJ1-6, with D possibly matching TRBD1 (6 bases). The germline V gene encodes CDR1 MNHNS and CDR2 SASEGT. The CDR3 length is 12 residues. Trimming took 7 bases from V and 9 from J, leaving 10 bases between them. This chain's CDR3 is CASKGVSSPLHF. In nucleotides, the CDR3 is TGTGCCAGCAAGGGGGTTAGTTCACCCCTCCACTTT.

The genes are TRBV19 and TRBJ1-2; D may be TRBD1 (5 bases). Germline CDR1 reads LNHDA; CDR2 reads SQIVND (reference sequence). Trimming removed 2 bases from V and 2 bases from J, with 12 bases in between. This CDR3 comprises 15 residues. Written as DNA, the CDR3 is TGTGCCAGTAGTATATTAGAGGGACTAAACTATGGCTACACCTTC. It codes for CASSILEGLNYGYTF.

This clone was found a few times. The J gene is TRBJ2-3, the V gene TRBV23-1, with 7 bases matching TRBD1. TRBV23-1 is filed as an ORF, its function uncertain. Trimming at V came to 2 bases and at J to 4 bases, leaving 9 bases not matched to a gene. The CDR3 contains 16 residues. This CDR3 reads CASSQIDRAGPDTQYF. CDR3 nucleotide sequence: TGCGCCAGCAGTCAAATAGACAGGGCGGGCCCAGATACGCAGTATTTT.

The J gene is TRBJ2-1, the V gene TRBV9, with 10 bases matching TRBD1. CDR3 length: 17 amino acids. In germline, CDR1 is SGDLS, CDR2 YYNGEE. Unmatched junction bases numbered 15, after V lost 4 bases and J lost 8 bases. DNA of the CDR3: TGTGCCAGCAGCCCCAGACCGGGACAGGGGTCCCTAGATGAGCAGTTCTTC. Translated, it gives CASSPRPGQGSLDEQFF.

This clone has a handful of counts. The CDR3 does not close with the conserved phenylalanine or tryptophan, likely indicating a read error. No DNA is shown, since the ends of the CDR3 on it are uncertain; the CDR3 is the one TCRdb lists. The genes are TRBV7-9 and TRBJ1-1; the DNA was not compared with TRBD1, the D call given in the table. Looked up from germline, CDR1 is SEHNR and CDR2 is FQNEAQ (reference sequence). The CDR3 region is 10 residues in length, termini included. The CDR3 loop is CASSLFKGSQ.

This clone was observed a few times. At the DNA level, this CDR3 is encoded by other sequences in the same sample as well. The CDR3 sequence is CASSLEGPLHF. CDR3 DNA: TGTGCCAGCAGCTTAGAGGGACCCCTCCACTTT. This sequence joins TRBV7-8 and TRBJ1-6; no firm D call. In germline, CDR1 is SGHVS, CDR2 FQNEAQ. V dropped 1 base and J dropped 12 bases, with 4 bases sitting between them. CDR3 length equals 11 residues.

The table lists this clone with a few counts. The chain joins TRBV2 to TRBJ2-1, with D unresolved. The V and J ends lost 3 bases and 4 bases respectively, with 10 bases between them. Per the germline V gene, CDR1 is SNHLY and CDR2 is FYNNEI. The CDR3 is made up of 14 amino acids. CDR3 sequence: CASSESEKYNEQFF. CDR3 DNA: TGTGCCAGCAGTGAGTCAGAAAAATACAATGAGCAGTTCTTC.

The V and J genes are TRBV11-2 and TRBJ2-5, with D possibly matching TRBD2 (6 bases). CDR1 and CDR2 (germline): SGHAT, FQNNGV. The CDR3 contains 15 residues. V lost 3 bases to trimming and J lost 5 bases, with 16 bases between them. CDR3 sequence reads: CASSLTAGTQETQYF. The CDR3 DNA follows: TGTGCCAGCAGCTTGACAGCGGGTACGCAGGAGACCCAGTACTTC.

The rearrangement uses TRBV11-2 and TRBJ2-1; 14 bases align to TRBD2. Germline assignment: CDR1 SGHAT and CDR2 FQNNGV. Trimming at V came to 6 bases and at J to 9 bases, leaving 4 bases not matched to a gene. The CDR3 is 14 amino acids. CDR3 coding DNA: TGTGCCAGCAGGCGACTAGCGGGGGGGCCTGAGCAGTTCTTC. This translates into CASRRLAGGPEQFF.

The chain has TRBV25-1 and TRBJ2-3; D not resolved. The CDR3 sequence is 14 residues long. Germline CDR1 and CDR2: MGHDK and SYGVNS. Trimming left V 4 bases short and J 3 bases short, with 11 bases between. CDR3 sequence reads: CASSGRTATDTQYF. The CDR3 DNA reads as TGTGCCAGCAGTGGTCGAACCGCAACAGATACGCAGTATTTT.

The rearrangement uses TRBV4-2 and TRBJ1-2, with 7 bases lining up with TRBD1. J lost 4 bases, V lost 0 bases, and 8 bases had no gene match. Germline lookup yields CDR1 LGHNA and CDR2 YNFKEQ. The CDR3 totals 16 residues. In DNA, the CDR3 is TGTGCCAGCAGCCAAGATCAAAGGGGGCGGACCTATGGCTACACCTTC. Translated, it gives CASSQDQRGRTYGYTF.

Only a few counts were recorded for this clone. The chain employs TRBV7-8 and TRBJ2-2; perhaps TRBD1 as D (5 bases). The CDR3 runs 15 residues. V lost 3 bases and J 3 bases, leaving 11 bases between the germline ends. Germline V gene sequence: CDR1 SGHVS, CDR2 FQNEAQ. Here the CDR3 DNA reads TGTGCCAGCAGCTTCGACAGAGGATACACCGGGGAGCTGTTTTTT. Its translation: CASSFDRGYTGELFF.

The CDR3 protein is CASSEGTAGTEAFF. CDR3 sequence (DNA): TGTGCCAGCAGTGAAGGCACGGCTGGCACTGAAGCTTTCTTT. This chain uses TRBV2 with TRBJ1-1; no clear D gene. The CDR3 consists of 14 residues. Germline CDR1 SNHLY, CDR2 FYNNEI. With 1 base removed from V and 4 bases from J, the gap between germline ends came to 10 bases.

The gene calls are TRBV13 and TRBJ1-2; a possible D gene is TRBD1 (5 bases). Trimming stripped 5 bases from V and 3 bases from J, with 19 bases between. From germline, CDR1 is PRHDT and CDR2 FYEKMQ (reference sequence). The CDR3 has 16 residues. As DNA, the CDR3 is TGTGCCAGCAGCATCCAGCAGGGTGGGGTGGACTATGGCTACACCTTC. Residues: CASSIQQGGVDYGYTF.

The chain couples TRBV14 to TRBJ1-1, with 8 positions matching TRBD1. Germline values: CDR1 SGHDN, CDR2 FVKESK. The CDR3 has 13 residues. Trimming removed 2 bases from V and 7 bases from J; junction bases left unmatched: 3. In DNA, the CDR3 is TGTGCCAGCAGCCAAACAGGGGGAGGTGAAGCTTTCTTT. This translates into CASSQTGGGEAFF.

This clone appeared a few times. This chain uses TRBV19 with TRBJ2-4; D is unclear. Germline-derived CDR1 and CDR2 are LNHDA and SQIVND (reference sequence). Trimming took 4 bases from V and 0 from J, leaving 10 bases between them. This CDR3 has 15 amino acids. Written as DNA, the CDR3 is TGTGCCAGTAGTACCCTCGGATCAGCCAAAAACATTCAGTACTTC. Translation gives CASSTLGSAKNIQYF.

This clone was observed a handful of times. This may arise from a read error, as a much more abundant clone is one base away. The CDR3 sequence is CASTLEETQYF. The CDR3 DNA reads as TGTGCCAGCACCTTAGAAGAGACCCAGTACTTC. The chain uses TRBV7-9 and TRBJ2-5; no clear D gene. The CDR3 runs 11 residues. Germline assignment: CDR1 SEHNR and CDR2 FQNEAQ (reference sequence).

The CDR3 nucleotides are TGTGCCAGCACCTTAAGGGGGTTCGACAATGAGCAGTTCTTC. Encoded protein: CASTLRGFDNEQFF. V and J are TRBV27 and TRBJ2-1; D possibly corresponds to TRBD1 (6 bases). Trimming cost V 7 bases and J 5 bases, with 15 bases left between them. The CDR3 runs to 14 residues. Germline CDR1 reads MNHEY; CDR2 reads SMNVEV (reference sequence).

J is TRBJ1-1 and V is TRBV9; TRBD1 might be the D (5 bases). This CDR3 has 15 amino acids. Germline CDR1 reads SGDLS; CDR2 reads YYNGEE. With 0 bases removed from V and 1 base from J, the gap between germline ends came to 10 bases. The chain's CDR3 is CASSVVPQGNTEAFF. The CDR3 bases are TGTGCCAGCAGCGTAGTCCCTCAGGGGAACACTGAAGCTTTCTTT.

This chain joins TRBV4-1 and TRBJ1-1; D not resolved. Between the trimmed V and J ends, which lost 0 bases and 3 bases, there was a span of 14 bases. The CDR3 sequence is 16 residues long. The germline gives CDR1 MGHRA, CDR2 YSYEKL. As DNA, the CDR3 is TGCGCCAGCAGCCAAGATCCGTCGGGTACTTACACTGAAGCTTTCTTT. Encoded protein: CASSQDPSGTYTEAFF.

This clone has more than one count but fewer than ten. V gene TRBV6-1 combines with J gene TRBJ2-5; D gene uncertain. Trimming took 7 bases from V and 2 from J, leaving 11 bases between them. From germline, CDR1 is MNHNS and CDR2 SASEGT. The CDR3 loop spans 13 amino acids. In DNA form, the CDR3 reads TGTGCCAGCAAGGAGACGTTTCAAGAGACCCAGTACTTC. It translates to CASKETFQETQYF.